Listed below are T cell receptor beta chains from one sample, sequenced in a study of Ad26.COV2.S vaccination and SARS-CoV-2 variants. Some clones are missing from TCRdb's copy, which holds only in-frame ones; the method was immunoSEQ multiplex PCR. The sample carries roughly 180,000 clones, roughly 89% recorded once. This material consisted of peripheral blood, taken after recovery from COVID-19. All receptors come from a human donor who had recovered from COVID-19. Each CDR3 is given with its conserved first and last residue. Each record gives: J gene, D gene, V gene, clone size, CDR3 protein, CDR3 DNA. A D gene is named only where the DNA matches it firmly. Size is stated for part of the rows, as once, few or many counts, or as a class when the clone is expanded.

TRBJ1-2 | TRBD1 | TRBV4-2 | - | CASSPGQGSNYGYTF | TGTGCCAGCAGCCCGGGACAGGGGTCTAACTATGGCTACACCTTC
TRBJ1-1 | TRBD1 | TRBV5-1 | - | CASSFHPKGADTEAFF | TGCGCCAGCAGCTTCCATCCCAAGGGGGCGGACACTGAAGCTTTCTTT
TRBJ1-1 | - | TRBV20-1 | - | CSASMWEPNTEAFF | TGCAGTGCTAGTATGTGGGAACCGAACACTGAAGCTTTCTTT
TRBJ1-5 | TRBD1 | TRBV7-2 | once | CASSSRPGTGFSNQPQHF | TGTGCCAGCAGCTCTCGTCCCGGGACAGGGTTTAGCAATCAGCCCCAGCATTTT
TRBJ2-3 | TRBD2 | TRBV5-1 | - | CASSTNPAGVSDTQYF | TGCGCCAGCTCCACTAACCCCGCGGGAGTCTCAGATACGCAGTATTTT
TRBJ2-3 | - | TRBV4-1 | - | CASSHGEGAISTDTQYF | TGCGCCAGCAGCCACGGGGAGGGGGCTATTAGCACAGATACGCAGTATTTT
TRBJ2-7 | - | TRBV5-1 | few | CASSLGGTYEQYF | TGCGCCAGCAGCTTGGGCGGGACCTACGAGCAGTACTTC
TRBJ2-2 | - | TRBV7-8 | - | CASSLDYPGELFF | TGTGCCAGCAGCTTAGATTACCCCGGGGAGCTGTTTTTT
TRBJ2-7 | - | TRBV6-1 | - | CASSDWSLGQYF | TGTGCCAGCAGTGATTGGTCCCTGGGGCAGTACTTC
TRBJ2-7 | - | TRBV7-9 | once | CASSFSYEQYF | TGTGCCAGCAGCTTTTCCTACGAGCAGTACTTC
TRBJ2-5 | - | TRBV9 | - | CASSVIGGHQETQYF | TGTGCCAGCAGCGTAATTGGGGGCCACCAAGAGACCCAGTACTTC
TRBJ2-1 | TRBD2 | TRBV19 | - | CASSSGGSSYNEQFF | TGTGCCAGTAGTAGTGGCGGGAGTTCCTACAATGAGCAGTTCTTC
TRBJ2-5 | TRBD1 | TRBV2 | - | CASSDRDRGRVETQYF | TGTGCCAGCAGTGACAGAGACAGGGGGAGGGTAGAGACCCAGTACTTC
TRBJ2-5 | TRBD1 | TRBV9 | - | CASSVGLTGDQETQYF | TGTGCCAGCAGCGTAGGCTTGACAGGGGACCAAGAGACCCAGTACTTC
TRBJ2-2 | - | TRBV19 | - | CASAPTWGGELFF | TGTGCCAGTGCCCCTACATGGGGCGGGGAGCTGTTTTTT
TRBJ1-2 | - | TRBV7-8 | - | CASSLDPGGGYTF | TGTGCCAGCAGCTTAGACCCCGGGGGCGGCTACACCTTC
TRBJ1-4 | - | TRBV5-6 | - | CASSSGGWTNEKLFF | TGTGCCAGCAGCTCTGGTGGCTGGACTAATGAAAAACTGTTTTTT
TRBJ2-5 | - | TRBV19 | - | CARLEETQYF | TGTGCCAGACTCGAGGAGACCCAGTACTTC
TRBJ1-6 | - | TRBV4-1 | few | CASSHRAYTNSPLHF | TGCGCCAGCAGTCACCGGGCCTACACGAATTCACCCCTCCACTTT
TRBJ1-6 | - | TRBV6-1 | - | CASSVRQSPTNNSPLHF | TGTGCCAGCAGTGTTCGTCAAAGTCCTACTAATAATTCACCCCTCCACTTT
TRBJ2-5 | TRBD1 | TRBV9 | - | CASSVTGAFQETQYF | TGTGCCAGCAGCGTGACAGGGGCCTTCCAAGAGACCCAGTACTTC
TRBJ2-1 | - | TRBV5-1 | - | CASSLGLLEQFF | TGCGCCAGCAGCTTAGGACTCTTGGAGCAGTTCTTC
TRBJ2-7 | - | TRBV6-1 | - | CASSERHTYEQYF | TGTGCCAGCAGTGAAAGGCACACCTACGAGCAGTACTTC
TRBJ1-2 | - | TRBV3-1/TRBV3-2 | - | CASSQETGGGYGYTF | TGTGCCAGCAGCCAAGAAACAGGCGGGGGGTATGGCTACACCTTC
TRBJ2-1 | - | TRBV2 | - | CASTPTSYNEQFF | TGTGCCAGCACCCCGACTAGCTACAATGAGCAGTTCTTC
TRBJ1-5 | - | TRBV6-6 | once | CASRTESYQPQHF | TGTGCCAGCAGAACAGAGTCCTATCAGCCCCAGCATTTT
TRBJ2-3 | - | TRBV10-3 | - | CAISGDNSDTQYF | TGTGCCATCAGTGGCGACAACAGCGATACGCAGTATTTT
TRBJ2-2 | - | TRBV20-1 | - | CSASEGGPNTGELFF | TGCAGTGCTAGTGAGGGGGGCCCGAACACCGGGGAGCTGTTTTTT
TRBJ2-7 | - | TRBV5-1 | - | CASSGRQGGYGPLYEQYF | TGCGCCAGCAGCGGGAGACAAGGAGGTTACGGTCCATTATACGAGCAGTACTTC
TRBJ2-3 | TRBD2 | TRBV29-1 | - | CSVEFSGGVVDTQYF | TGCAGCGTTGAATTTAGCGGGGGGGTGGTAGATACGCAGTATTTT
TRBJ1-1 | - | TRBV28 | - | CASSLTFVNTEAFF | TGTGCCAGCAGTTTAACTTTTGTGAACACTGAAGCTTTCTTT
TRBJ2-7 | - | TRBV14 | - | CASSQGDGTYEQYF | TGTGCCAGCAGCCAAGGCGACGGTACCTACGAGCAGTACTTC
TRBJ2-7 | TRBD1 | TRBV11-1 | - | CASSPGTGNPYEQYF | TGTGCCAGCAGCCCCGGGACAGGAAATCCCTACGAGCAGTACTTC
TRBJ2-1 | TRBD2 | TRBV19 | - | CASSIPGLAPSEQFF | TGTGCCAGTAGTATCCCGGGACTAGCGCCCTCTGAGCAGTTCTTC
TRBJ2-2 | TRBD2 | TRBV6-5 | few | CASRLAGGGTGELFF | TGTGCCAGCAGGCTAGCGGGAGGAGGTACCGGGGAGCTGTTTTTT
TRBJ2-1 | TRBD2 | TRBV30 | - | CAWYTPGLAGNNEQFF | TGTGCCTGGTATACCCCGGGACTAGCGGGAAACAATGAGCAGTTCTTC
TRBJ1-1 | TRBD1 | TRBV3-1/TRBV3-2 | - | CASSEPGTGGTEAFF | TGTGCCAGCAGCGAACCCGGGACAGGGGGCACTGAAGCTTTCTTT
TRBJ2-1 | - | TRBV6-4 | - | CASRMGPGYNEQFF | TGTGCCAGCAGGATGGGCCCAGGGTACAATGAGCAGTTCTTC
TRBJ2-7 | TRBD1 | TRBV4-1 | - | CASSLLPEGTGVNEQYF | TGCGCCAGCAGCCTTCTGCCGGAAGGGACAGGGGTTAACGAGCAGTACTTC